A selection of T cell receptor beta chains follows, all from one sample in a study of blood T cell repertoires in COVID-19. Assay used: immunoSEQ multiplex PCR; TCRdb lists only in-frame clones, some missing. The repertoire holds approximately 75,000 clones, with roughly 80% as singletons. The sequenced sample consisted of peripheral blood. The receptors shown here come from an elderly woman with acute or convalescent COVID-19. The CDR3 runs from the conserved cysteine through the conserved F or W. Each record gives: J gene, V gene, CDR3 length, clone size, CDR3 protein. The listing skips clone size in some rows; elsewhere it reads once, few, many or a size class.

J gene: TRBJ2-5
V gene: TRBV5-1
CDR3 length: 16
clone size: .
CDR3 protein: CASSLNTNSAQETQYF

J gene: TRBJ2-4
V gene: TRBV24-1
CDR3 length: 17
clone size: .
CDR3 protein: CATSDGGTELAKNIQYF

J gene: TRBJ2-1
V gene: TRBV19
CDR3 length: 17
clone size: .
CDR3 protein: CASSNWQGNGRYNEQFF

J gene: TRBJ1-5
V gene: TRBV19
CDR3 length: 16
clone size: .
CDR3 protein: CASSITTGMGNQPQHF

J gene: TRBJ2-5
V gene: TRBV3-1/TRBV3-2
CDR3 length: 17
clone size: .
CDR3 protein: CASSQTGLALETGTQYF

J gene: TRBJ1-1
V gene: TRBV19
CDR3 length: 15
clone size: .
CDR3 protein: CASSFDSRMNTEAFF

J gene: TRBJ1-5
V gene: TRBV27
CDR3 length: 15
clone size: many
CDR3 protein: CASSFFGGAGQPQHF

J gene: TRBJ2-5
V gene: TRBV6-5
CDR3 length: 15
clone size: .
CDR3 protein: CASSYSPTGGETQYF

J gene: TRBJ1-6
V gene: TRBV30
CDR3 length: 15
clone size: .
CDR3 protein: CAWSMDRVSNSPLHF

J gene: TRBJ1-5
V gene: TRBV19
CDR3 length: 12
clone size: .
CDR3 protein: CASLEGNQPQHF

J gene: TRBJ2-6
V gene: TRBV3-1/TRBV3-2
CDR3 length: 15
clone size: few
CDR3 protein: CASSQEGAGANVLTF

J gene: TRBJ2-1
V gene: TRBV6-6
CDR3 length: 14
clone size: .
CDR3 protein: CASSYSPQSNEQFF

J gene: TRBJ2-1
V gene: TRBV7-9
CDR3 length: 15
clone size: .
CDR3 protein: CASRPPIRVGNEQFF

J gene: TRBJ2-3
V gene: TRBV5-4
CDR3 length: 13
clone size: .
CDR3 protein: CASSTRLTDTQYF

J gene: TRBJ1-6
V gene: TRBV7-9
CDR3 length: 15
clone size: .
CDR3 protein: CASSLVGGGNSPLHF

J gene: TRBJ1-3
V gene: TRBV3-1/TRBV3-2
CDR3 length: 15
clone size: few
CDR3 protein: CASSLGTGSGNTIYF

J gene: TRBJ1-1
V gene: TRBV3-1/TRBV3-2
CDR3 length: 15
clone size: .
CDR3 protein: CASSQEWGGNTEAFF

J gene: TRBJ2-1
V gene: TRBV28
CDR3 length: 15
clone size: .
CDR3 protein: CASSLKVEAVNEQFF

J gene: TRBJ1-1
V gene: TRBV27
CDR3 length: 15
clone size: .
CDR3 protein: CASSSPTGSVVVAFF

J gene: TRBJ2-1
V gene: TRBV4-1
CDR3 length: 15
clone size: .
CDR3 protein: CASSHHGTSKNEQFF

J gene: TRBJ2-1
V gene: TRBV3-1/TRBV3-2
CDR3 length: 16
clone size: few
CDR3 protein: CASSPPLRGGLNEQFF

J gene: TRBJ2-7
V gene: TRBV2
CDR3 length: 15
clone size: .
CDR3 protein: CASSDLALEPYEQYF

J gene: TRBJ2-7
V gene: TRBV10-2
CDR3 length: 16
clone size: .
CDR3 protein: CASSDLPSGKSYEQYF

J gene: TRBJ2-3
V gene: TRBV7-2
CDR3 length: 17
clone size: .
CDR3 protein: CASRDRPGLAGADTQYF

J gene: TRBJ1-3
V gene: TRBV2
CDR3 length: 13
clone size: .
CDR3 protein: CASRLSSGNTIYF

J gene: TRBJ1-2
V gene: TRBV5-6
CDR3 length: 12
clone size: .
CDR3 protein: CASSTVGYGYTF

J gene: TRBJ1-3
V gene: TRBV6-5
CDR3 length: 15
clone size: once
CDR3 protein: CASSSGQGAGNTIYF

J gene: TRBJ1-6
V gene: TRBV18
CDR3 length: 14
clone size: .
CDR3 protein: CASSLDRESSPLHF

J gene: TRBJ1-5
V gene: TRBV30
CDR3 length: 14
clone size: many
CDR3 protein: CAWTGDGGNQPQHF

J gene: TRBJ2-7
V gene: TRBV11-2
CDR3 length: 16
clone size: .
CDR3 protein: CASSLDPGRAGIVVYF

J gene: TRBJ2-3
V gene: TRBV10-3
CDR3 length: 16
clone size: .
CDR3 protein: CAMGEKRESSTDTQYF

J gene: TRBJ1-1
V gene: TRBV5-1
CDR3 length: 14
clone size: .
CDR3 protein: CASSLLNPNTEAFF

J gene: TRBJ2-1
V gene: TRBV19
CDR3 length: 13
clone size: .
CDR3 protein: CASSATGGGEQFF

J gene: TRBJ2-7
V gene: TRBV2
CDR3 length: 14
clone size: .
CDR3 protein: CASSEGGGFYEQYF

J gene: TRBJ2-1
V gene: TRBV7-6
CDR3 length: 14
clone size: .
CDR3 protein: CASSRTGGGNEQFF

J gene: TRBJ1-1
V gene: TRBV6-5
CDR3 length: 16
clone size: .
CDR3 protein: CASSYGAYMAVTEAFF

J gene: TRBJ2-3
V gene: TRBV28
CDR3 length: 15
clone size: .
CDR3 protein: CASSQSGTNRDTQYF

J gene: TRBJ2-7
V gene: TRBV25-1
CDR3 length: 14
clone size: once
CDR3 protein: CASSGSGSTYEQYF